The next 21 T cell receptor beta chains were all read from a single sample in a study of blood T cell repertoires in COVID-19. The table came from immunoSEQ multiplex PCR; TCRdb's copy has only in-frame clones and leaves some out. The sample holds about 140,000 clones; over 60% are singletons and the top ten take 4.5%. The sample was peripheral blood. Source of these receptors: a woman aged 80 or over with active or convalescent COVID-19.

This rearrangement joins TRBV7-4 to TRBJ1-5, with D tentatively TRBD1 (6 bases). The V end lost 6 bases, the J end lost 0 bases, and 18 bases lay between the germline ends. Germline V CDR1 and CDR2: SGHVT, SQSDAQ. The CDR3 is made up of 17 amino acids. CDR3 in DNA: TGTGCCAGCAGGACCGGGGGGGGCTTGTTTAGCAATCAGCCCCAGCATTTT. Amino acid sequence: CASRTGGGLFSNQPQHF.

The rearrangement joins TRBV4-3 to TRBJ2-3, with a possible D match to TRBD2 (7 bases). Germline V gene sequence: CDR1 LGHNA, CDR2 YSLEER. V was pared by 0 bases and J by 2 bases, with 12 bases between. The length of the CDR3 is 16 residues. The CDR3 region has the DNA TGCGCCAGCAGCCAAGAAGGGGGGGGATACACAGATACGCAGTATTTT. It encodes CASSQEGGGYTDTQYF.

The V call is TRBV5-1, the J call TRBJ1-1, with D tentatively TRBD1 (6 bases). V lost 4 bases and J 8 bases, leaving 15 bases between the germline ends. The CDR3 length is 13 residues. Germline loops: CDR1 SGHRS, CDR2 YFSETQ. The CDR3 DNA sequence: TGCGCCAGCAGCCTGGACAGAGCTGGAGAAGCTTTCTTT. Translation gives CASSLDRAGEAFF.

The rearrangement uses TRBV19 and TRBJ2-7; D possibly corresponds to TRBD2 (5 bases). Trimming removed 7 bases at V and 6 bases at J, with 22 bases between. Germline CDR1 is LNHDA and CDR2 is SQIVND (reference sequence). This CDR3 is 15 amino acids long. The CDR3 protein is CASKPDSGSTGEQYF. The CDR3 nucleotides read TGTGCCAGTAAACCCGACTCGGGGTCGACGGGCGAGCAGTACTTC.

The rearrangement uses TRBV19 and TRBJ1-6; TRBD1 agrees at 7 bases. The length of the CDR3 is 14 residues. Trimming took 3 bases from V and 8 from J; bases not matched to a gene: 4. Germline lookup yields CDR1 LNHDA and CDR2 SQIVND (reference sequence). The CDR3 here is CASSIEGGYSPLHF. CDR3 bases: TGTGCCAGTAGTATTGAAGGGGGCTATTCACCCCTCCACTTT.

V and J are TRBV28 and TRBJ1-2; D may be TRBD1 (6 bases). The V and J ends lost 8 bases and 0 bases respectively, with 22 bases between them. This CDR3 is built from 17 residues. From germline, CDR1 is MDHEN and CDR2 SYDVKM. This CDR3 reads CASRPPRTAPANYGYTF. The CDR3 DNA reads as TGTGCCAGCCGGCCCCCCCGGACAGCTCCTGCTAACTATGGCTACACCTTC.

The chain recombines TRBV6-2 or TRBV6-3 with TRBJ1-2; D uncertain. This CDR3 has 18 amino acids. Trimming shortened V by 0 bases and J by 0 bases, and 17 bases separated the two germline ends. Looked up from germline, CDR1 is MNHEY and CDR2 is SVGEGT. The CDR3 protein is CASSYSSLGRNANYGYTF. The CDR3 coding sequence is TGTGCCAGCAGTTACTCGTCATTGGGCCGGAATGCTAACTATGGCTACACCTTC.

This clone was seen more than once but under ten times. This sequence joins TRBV5-6 and TRBJ1-4; D ambiguous. This CDR3 has 12 amino acids. Trimming removed 0 bases at V and 7 bases at J, with 4 bases between. Germline loops: CDR1 SGHDT, CDR2 YYEEEE. The CDR3 DNA reads TGTGCCAGCAGCTTGGTCGGTGAAAAACTGTTTTTT. Translating it yields CASSLVGEKLFF.

J is TRBJ1-2 and V is TRBV2; the D gene is possibly TRBD1 (6 bases). The CDR3 extends over 14 amino acids. Per the germline V gene, CDR1 is SNHLY and CDR2 is FYNNEI. V gave up 3 bases and J gave up 7 bases, with 15 bases separating them. DNA of the CDR3: TGTGCCAGCAGTGAGGGCCGGGGGGGCTTTGGCTACACCTTC. It is translated as CASSEGRGGFGYTF.

V usage is TRBV2 and J usage is TRBJ2-5; weak D call: TRBD2 (5 bases). The V end was cut by 4 bases, the J end by 5 bases, with 11 bases between. This CDR3 contains 13 residues. The V gene's germline CDR1 is SNHLY and CDR2 FYNNEI. The CDR3 here is CASSVVVAETQYF. The CDR3 DNA is TGTGCCAGCAGTGTTGTGGTAGCGGAGACCCAGTACTTC.

This sequence joins TRBV3-1 (or the pseudogene TRBV3-2) and TRBJ1-5, with D unresolved. Germline V CDR1 and CDR2: LGHDT, YNNKEL (reference sequence). Trimming took 0 bases from V and 11 from J, leaving 11 bases between them. This CDR3 comprises 13 residues. Here the CDR3 reads CASSQDSVATQHF. The CDR3 DNA is TGTGCCAGCAGCCAAGATTCGGTAGCTACCCAGCATTTT.

This chain joins TRBV7-9 and TRBJ1-5, with 8 bases fitting TRBD1. The V and J ends lost 5 bases and 3 bases, in that order; junction bases with no gene match: 18. Germline lookup yields CDR1 SEHNR and CDR2 FQNEAQ (reference sequence). CDR3 length: 19 residues. CDR3 coding DNA: TGTGCCAGCAGCATTTCGGGACGAACAGGGGGGCTCGACAATCAGCCCCAGCATTTT. Translation gives CASSISGRTGGLDNQPQHF.

The chain carries TRBV28 and TRBJ2-7, with D tentatively TRBD1 (6 bases). Germline loops: CDR1 MDHEN, CDR2 SYDVKM. The CDR3 covers 14 residues. The V end lost 6 bases, the J end lost 5 bases, and 17 bases lay between the germline ends. CDR3 residues: CASRGGRPPNEQYF. CDR3 in DNA: TGTGCCAGCAGAGGGGGACGGCCACCTAACGAGCAGTACTTC.

This clone was counted a few times. This chain joins TRBV7-8 and TRBJ1-5, with 9 bases that match TRBD1. The germline V gene encodes CDR1 SGHVS and CDR2 FQNEAQ. CDR3 length: 15 amino acids. Trimming at V came to 4 bases and at J to 2 bases, leaving 3 bases not matched to a gene. This CDR3 reads CASSSDRGGNQPQHF. The DNA for the CDR3 is TGTGCCAGCAGCTCGGACAGGGGTGGCAATCAGCCCCAGCATTTT.

This clone was counted many times. In DNA, the CDR3 is TGTGCCAGCAGCGTGGGGACTAGCGGGGGGGCCTACGAGCAGTACTTC. Translation: CASSVGTSGGAYEQYF. The rearrangement joins TRBV7-6 to TRBJ2-7; 16 bases fit TRBD2. From germline, CDR1 is SGHVS and CDR2 FNYEAQ. V trimming: 5 bases; J trimming: 2 bases; junction bases outside the gene matches: 3. The CDR3 has 16 amino acids.

The chain joins TRBV30 to TRBJ1-3; TRBD1 is a possible D gene (5 bases). V gave up 2 bases and J gave up 0 bases, with 14 bases separating them. Germline lookup yields CDR1 GTSNPN and CDR2 SVGIG (reference sequence). This CDR3 region has 16 residues. The CDR3: CAWSQGLRNSGNTIYF. The CDR3 coding sequence is TGTGCCTGGAGTCAGGGACTCCGAAACTCTGGAAACACCATATATTTT.

J is TRBJ2-2 and V is TRBV19; the match to TRBD2 covers 11 bases. With 5 bases clipped from V and 4 bases from J, the junction kept 12 bases outside the gene matches. This CDR3 contains 18 residues. Germline V gene data show CDR1 as LNHDA and CDR2 as SQIVND (reference sequence). In nucleotides, the CDR3 is TGTGCCAGTAGTGATAGCGGGGGGGCGTGGGGTCCCACCGGGGAGCTGTTTTTT. Protein sequence: CASSDSGGAWGPTGELFF.

The chain is built from TRBV6-1 and TRBJ1-2; 7 bases are a match to TRBD1. CDR3 length: 15 amino acids. Germline V CDR1 and CDR2: MNHNS, SASEGT. The V and J ends lost 1 base and 1 base, in that order; junction bases with no gene match: 3. This CDR3 is CASSEGDSHNYGYTF. CDR3 nucleotides: TGTGCCAGCAGTGAAGGGGACAGCCATAACTATGGCTACACCTTC.

The chain uses TRBV5-1 and TRBJ1-6; unclear D gene. V lost 0 bases, J lost 8 bases, and 12 bases lay in between. This CDR3 region has 15 residues. CDR1 and CDR2 from the germline V gene are SGHRS and YFSETQ. This CDR3 reads CASSLARVEDSPLHF. As DNA, the CDR3 is TGCGCCAGCAGCTTGGCTCGGGTGGAGGATTCACCCCTCCACTTT.

The genes are TRBV5-6 and TRBJ2-2; 11 nucleotides align to TRBD2. The CDR3 spans 16 residues. Germline V gene lookup returns CDR1 SGHDT and CDR2 YYEEEE. Trimming removed 2 bases from V and 7 bases from J; junction bases left unmatched: 7. The CDR3 DNA is TGTGCCAGCAGCTTACGGCTAGCGGGGGGTCACGGGGAGCTGTTTTTT. Encoded protein: CASSLRLAGGHGELFF.

In this sample, this clone is medium-sized. The J gene is TRBJ1-2, the V gene TRBV4-2; D is possibly TRBD1 (6 bases). V shed 2 bases and J shed 6 bases, with 16 bases lying between them. Germline V gives CDR1 LGHNA, CDR2 YNFKEQ. The CDR3 totals 15 residues. CDR3 coding DNA: TGTGCCAGCAGCCAACTACAGGGAATGAGGGATGGCTACACCTTC. Protein: CASSQLQGMRDGYTF.